These T cell receptor beta chains were read from a single sample in a study of control samples from healthy donors and cancer patients. The protocol was immunoSEQ multiplex PCR, while the TCRdb copy is restricted to in-frame clones and leaves out a portion. This sample has 120,000 or so clones, with 85% to 95% found just once. Sequenced sample: PBMCs. Source of these receptors: a man aged 80 or over with head and neck cancer. Both conserved end residues are part of each CDR3. A D gene is named only where the DNA matches it firmly. The size field is filled for only some rows; it gives once, few, many or a size class.

>TRBJ1-5|-|TRBV19|TRBD1
TGTGCCAGTAGTTTTGGACAGGGCCGGCAGCCCCAGCATTTT
CASSFGQGRQPQHF
>TRBJ2-5|-|TRBV5-1|-
TGCGCCAGCAGCTTGATAACAGGGCAAGAGACCCAGTACTTC
CASSLITGQETQYF
>TRBJ1-5|-|TRBV27|-
TGTGCCAGCGGGGTTAGGGGGGGGCCCCAGCATTTT
CASGVRGGPQHF
>TRBJ1-2|once|TRBV20-1|TRBD1
TGCAGTGCTCGACAGGGGTATGGCTACACCTTC
CSARQGYGYTF
>TRBJ1-1|-|TRBV9|-
TGTGCCAGCAGCGTTAGGGGGGACACTGAAGCTTTCTTT
CASSVRGDTEAFF
>TRBJ1-3|once|TRBV19|-
TGTGGACAGGTCACCTCTGGAAACACCATATATTTT
CGQVTSGNTIYF
>TRBJ1-1|-|TRBV2|-
TGTGCCAGCAGTCTTGACCTGGGGGGGGCCACTGAAGCTTTCTTT
CASSLDLGGATEAFF
>TRBJ2-4|-|TRBV5-1|TRBD2
TGCGCCAGCAGCTTGGGGCTAGCGGGAGGCACTTATTCAGCCAAAAACATTCAGTACTTC
CASSLGLAGGTYSAKNIQYF
>TRBJ2-2|-|TRBV9|-
TGTGCCAGCAGCGTCCAGGGGAACACCGGGGAGCTGTTTTTT
CASSVQGNTGELFF
>TRBJ1-1|-|TRBV5-1|TRBD1
TGCGCCAGCAGCTTCAGTGGACAGGGGACCACTGAAGCTTTCTTT
CASSFSGQGTTEAFF
>TRBJ1-1|-|TRBV11-2|-
TGTGCCAGCAGCTTAGTTCCAGGGGTCGCTGAAGCTTTCTTT
CASSLVPGVAEAFF
>TRBJ1-3|-|TRBV19|TRBD1
TGTGCCAGTAGTATATTGGGACAGGGGGCCGGAAACACCATATATTTT
CASSILGQGAGNTIYF
>TRBJ1-2|-|TRBV5-1|-
TGCGCCAGCAGTTCCACCTGGGGGGAAGGAGGCTACACCTTC
CASSSTWGEGGYTF
>TRBJ1-3|-|TRBV14|-
TGTGCCAGCAGCCTTAAGCGGACAGCTTCAAGGTCTGGAAACACCATATATTTT
CASSLKRTASRSGNTIYF
>TRBJ2-1|-|TRBV5-1|TRBD1
TGCGCCAGCAGCTGGGGACAGGAGCAGTTCTTC
CASSWGQEQFF
>TRBJ1-6|-|TRBV19|TRBD1
TGTGCCAGCTCCTCGACAGGGGTTGGGTCACCCCTCCACTTT
CASSSTGVGSPLHF
>TRBJ2-1|-|TRBV19|TRBD2
TGTGCCAGTAGTGGGACTATCAGCTCCTACAATGAGCAGTTCTTC
CASSGTISSYNEQFF
>TRBJ2-1|-|TRBV11-2|-
TGTGCCAGCAGCTTAGACAGGGCCTACAATGAGCAGTTCTTC
CASSLDRAYNEQFF
>TRBJ1-1|-|TRBV13|TRBD1
TGTGCCAGCAGCTTAGGGGACAGGGTTCCAGAAGCTTTCTTT
CASSLGDRVPEAFF
>TRBJ2-3|-|TRBV18|TRBD2
TGTGCCAGCTCACGGACAACTAGCGGGAGCACAGATACGCAGTATTTT
CASSRTTSGSTDTQYF
>TRBJ1-1|once|TRBV15|-
TGTGCCACCAGCAGCGGTTCGGGCATGAACACTGAAGCTTTCTTT
CATSSGSGMNTEAFF
>TRBJ2-2|-|TRBV6-2/TRBV6-3|TRBD2
TGTGCCAGCAGTTACAACCTAGCGGGAGCTAGAACCGGGGAGCTGTTTTTT
CASSYNLAGARTGELFF
>TRBJ1-1|-|TRBV6-5|-
TGTGCCAGCAGTTACGGGACGGGGACTGAAGCTTTCTTT
CASSYGTGTEAFF
>TRBJ1-5|-|TRBV19|-
TGTGCCAGTACCCGGGACCTTATTAATCAGCCCCAGCATTTT
CASTRDLINQPQHF
>TRBJ1-3|-|TRBV15|-
TGTGCCACCAGCAGAGATAAAAACCTGGGAAACACCATATATTTT
CATSRDKNLGNTIYF
>TRBJ2-3|-|TRBV12-3/TRBV12-4|-
TGTGCCAGCAGTTTCACAGATACGCAGTATTTT
CASSFTDTQYF
>TRBJ2-7|-|TRBV11-2|-
TGTGCCAGCAGCTTAGCTCGGACCCGAACCGACGAGCAGTACTTC
CASSLARTRTDEQYF
>TRBJ2-1|once|TRBV25-1|TRBD2
TGTGCCAGCAGTGATTCATGGGGGAGGGCCTCCTACAATGAGCAGTTCTTC
CASSDSWGRASYNEQFF
>TRBJ2-1|-|TRBV5-1|TRBD2
TGCGCCAGCAGCTTAGAAACGGGACTAGCGGGGCCGTCCTACAATGAGCAGTTCTTC
CASSLETGLAGPSYNEQFF
>TRBJ2-7|once|TRBV5-5|-
TGTGCCAGTTCCCCCGGGCGGTTAACCTACGAGCAGTACTTC
CASSPGRLTYEQYF
>TRBJ1-2|-|TRBV19|-
TGTGCCACCACCGACAGGCTTGGCTACACCTTC
CATTDRLGYTF
>TRBJ2-7|-|TRBV7-8|-
TGTGCCAGCAGCTTGGGGTCCTACGAGCAGTACTTC
CASSLGSYEQYF
>TRBJ2-7|-|TRBV7-6|-
TGTGCCAGCAGCTTAGAAGCCGGACGGCCCTACGAGCAGTACTTC
CASSLEAGRPYEQYF
>TRBJ1-2|-|TRBV12-3/TRBV12-4|-
TGTGCCAGCAGTTTTAGTAGCTACACCTTC
CASSFSSYTF
>TRBJ2-7|-|TRBV7-2|TRBD2
TGTGCCAGCAGCCCTACTAGCGGGGCCTCCTACGAGCAGTACTTC
CASSPTSGASYEQYF
>TRBJ1-1|-|TRBV7-2|TRBD1
TGTGCCAGCAGCAAAGGGGGCCGGGGGCATTCTGAAGCTTTCTTT
CASSKGGRGHSEAFF
>TRBJ1-1|-|TRBV7-2|TRBD1
TGTGCCAGCAGGGACGGACAGGGGTGGACTGAAGCTTTCTTT
CASRDGQGWTEAFF
>TRBJ1-1|-|TRBV6-5|-
TGTGCCAGCAGTTACTCAATTGAGATGAACACTGAAGCTTTCTTT
CASSYSIEMNTEAFF
>TRBJ2-7|-|TRBV10-3|TRBD2
TGTGCCATCAGTGGTCGTCTAGCGGGAGGAGCCCACGAGCAGTACTTC
CAISGRLAGGAHEQYF
>TRBJ1-2|once|TRBV30|TRBD1
TGTGCCTGGAGTAATTGGCAGGGGGTTGGCTACACCTTC
CAWSNWQGVGYTF
>TRBJ2-3|-|TRBV5-1|-
TGCGCCAGCACGATGTGGGACATTAGCACAGATACGCAGTATTTT
CASTMWDISTDTQYF
>TRBJ1-5|-|TRBV19|TRBD1
TGTGCCAGTAGTCAAAGGGGACAGGGTAGGGCTAGCAATCAGCCCCAGCATTTT
CASSQRGQGRASNQPQHF
>TRBJ1-2|-|TRBV19|TRBD1
TGTGCCAGTAGTAGGGACAGCTATGGCTACACCTTC
CASSRDSYGYTF
>TRBJ2-1|-|TRBV18|-
TGTGCCAGCTCACGGACCTATGAGACCTACAATGAGCAGTTCTTC
CASSRTYETYNEQFF
>TRBJ1-4|-|TRBV6-5|-
TGTGCCAGCAGTCCCCAAAAGGGGGGCGGCGAAAAACTGTTTTTT
CASSPQKGGGEKLFF
>TRBJ2-1|-|TRBV6-5|-
TGTGCCAGCAGTCACAGAGACAATGAGCAGTTCTTC
CASSHRDNEQFF
>TRBJ2-7|-|TRBV11-3|-
TGTGCCAGCAGCTTAGTACAGGGAAGCGAGCAGTACTTC
CASSLVQGSEQYF
>TRBJ2-1|-|TRBV20-1|TRBD2
TGCAGTGCTAGTTGGACTAGCGGGGGGGCAGATGAGCAGTTCTTC
CSASWTSGGADEQFF
>TRBJ1-1|-|TRBV2|-
TGTGCCAGCAGAGCCGGGCCTACAAGGGGCACTGAAGCTTTCTTT
CASRAGPTRGTEAFF
>TRBJ1-5|-|TRBV28|-
TGTGCCAGCAGTTTCGGCGGGGGGGCGGGTCGGCAGCCCCAGCATTTT
CASSFGGGAGRQPQHF
>TRBJ2-5|-|TRBV2|TRBD2
TGTGCCAGCATGGGGGGGCAAGAGACCCAGTACTTC
CASMGGQETQYF
>TRBJ2-1|-|TRBV5-1|TRBD2
TGCGCCAGCAGCCGCGTAGGGTCGGGAGGGACCTACAATGAGCAGTTCTTC
CASSRVGSGGTYNEQFF
>TRBJ2-2|-|TRBV2|-
TGTGCCAGCAGGGATAGGACACAGGGAGCCACCGGGGAGCTGTTTTTT
CASRDRTQGATGELFF